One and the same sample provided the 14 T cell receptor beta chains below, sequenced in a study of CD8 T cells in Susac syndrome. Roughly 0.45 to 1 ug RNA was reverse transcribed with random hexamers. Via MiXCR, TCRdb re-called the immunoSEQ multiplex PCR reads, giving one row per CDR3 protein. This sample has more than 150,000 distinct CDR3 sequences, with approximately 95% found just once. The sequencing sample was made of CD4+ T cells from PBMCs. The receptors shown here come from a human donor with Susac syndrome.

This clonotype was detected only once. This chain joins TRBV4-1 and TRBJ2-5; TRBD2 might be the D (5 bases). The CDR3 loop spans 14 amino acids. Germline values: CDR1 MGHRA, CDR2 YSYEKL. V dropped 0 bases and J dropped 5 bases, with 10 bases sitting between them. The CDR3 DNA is TGCGCCAGCAGCCAAGATCACGGGGTGGAGACCCAGTACTTC. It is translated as CASSQDHGVETQYF.

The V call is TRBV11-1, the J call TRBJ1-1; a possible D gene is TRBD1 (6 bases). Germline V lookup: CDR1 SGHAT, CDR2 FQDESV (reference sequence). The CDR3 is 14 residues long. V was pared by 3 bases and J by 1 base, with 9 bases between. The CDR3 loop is CASSLGGPNTEAFF. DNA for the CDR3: TGTGCCAGCAGCTTGGGGGGGCCGAACACTGAAGCTTTCTTT.

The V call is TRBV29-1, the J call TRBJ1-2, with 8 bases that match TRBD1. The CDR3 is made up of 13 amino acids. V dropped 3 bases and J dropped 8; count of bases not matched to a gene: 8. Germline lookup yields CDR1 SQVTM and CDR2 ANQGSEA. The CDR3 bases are TGCAGCGTTGATAAAGACAGGGGTCAGGGCTACACCTTC. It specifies CSVDKDRGQGYTF. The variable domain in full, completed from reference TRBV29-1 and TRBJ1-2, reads SAVISQKPSRDICQRGTSLTIQCQVDSQVTMMFWYRQQPGQSLTLIATANQGSEATYESGFVIDKFPISRPNLTFSTLTVSNMSPEDSSIYLCSVDKDRGQGYTFGSGTRLTVV.

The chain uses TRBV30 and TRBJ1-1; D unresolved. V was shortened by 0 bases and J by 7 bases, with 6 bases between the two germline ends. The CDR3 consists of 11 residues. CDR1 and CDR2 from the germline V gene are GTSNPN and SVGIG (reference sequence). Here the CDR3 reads CAWSVGIEAFF. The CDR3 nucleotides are TGTGCCTGGAGTGTAGGGATTGAAGCTTTCTTT.

In DNA, the CDR3 is TGTGCCAGTAGTATGGGACAGATGCAACAGCCCCAGCATTTT. Protein sequence: CASSMGQMQQPQHF. The chain uses TRBV19 and TRBJ1-5; 7 bases fit TRBD1. The ends lost 3 bases at V and 7 bases at J; junction bases unmatched: 6. CDR1 is LNHDA, CDR2 SQIVND, per germline (reference sequence). The CDR3 loop spans 14 amino acids.

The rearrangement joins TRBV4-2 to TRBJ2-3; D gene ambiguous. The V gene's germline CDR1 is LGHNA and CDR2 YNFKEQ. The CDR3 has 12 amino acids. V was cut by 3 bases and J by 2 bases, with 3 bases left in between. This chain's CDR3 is CASSHDTDTQYF. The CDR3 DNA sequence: TGTGCCAGCAGCCACGACACAGATACGCAGTATTTT.

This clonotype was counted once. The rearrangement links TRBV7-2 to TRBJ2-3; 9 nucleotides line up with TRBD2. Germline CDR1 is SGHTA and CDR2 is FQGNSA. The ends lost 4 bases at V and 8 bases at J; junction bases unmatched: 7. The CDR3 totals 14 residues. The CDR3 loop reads CASSWGLALATQYF. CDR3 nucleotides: TGTGCCAGCAGCTGGGGACTAGCCCTGGCTACGCAGTATTTT.

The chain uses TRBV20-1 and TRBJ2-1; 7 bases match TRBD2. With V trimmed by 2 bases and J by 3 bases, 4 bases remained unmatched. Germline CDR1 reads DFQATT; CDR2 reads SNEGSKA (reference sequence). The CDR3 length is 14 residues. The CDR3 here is CSARMPGGYNEQFF. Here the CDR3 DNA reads TGCAGTGCTAGAATGCCGGGAGGCTACAATGAGCAGTTCTTC.

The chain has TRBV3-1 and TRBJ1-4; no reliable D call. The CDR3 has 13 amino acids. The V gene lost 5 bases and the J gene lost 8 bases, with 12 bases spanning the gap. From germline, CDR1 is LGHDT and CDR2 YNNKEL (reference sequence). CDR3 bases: TGTGCCAGCAGCTCGAAGGGAAAGGAAAAACTGTTTTTT. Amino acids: CASSSKGKEKLFF.

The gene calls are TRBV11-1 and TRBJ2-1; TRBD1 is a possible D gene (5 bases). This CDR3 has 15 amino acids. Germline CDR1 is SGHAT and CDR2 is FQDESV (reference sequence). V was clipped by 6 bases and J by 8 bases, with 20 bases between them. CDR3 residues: CASRYQGLSQDEQFF. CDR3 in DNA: TGTGCCAGCAGATACCAGGGCCTCTCTCAGGATGAGCAGTTCTTC.

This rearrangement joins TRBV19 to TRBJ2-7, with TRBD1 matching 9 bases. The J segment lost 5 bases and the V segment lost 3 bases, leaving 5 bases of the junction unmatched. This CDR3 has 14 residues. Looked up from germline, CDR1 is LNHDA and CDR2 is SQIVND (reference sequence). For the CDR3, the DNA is TGTGCCAGTAGTATGGGACAGGGTGTCCACGAGCAGTACTTC. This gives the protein CASSMGQGVHEQYF. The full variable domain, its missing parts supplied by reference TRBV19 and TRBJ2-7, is DGGITQSPKYLFRKEGQNVTLSCEQNLNHDAMYWYRQDPGQGLRLIYYSQIVNDFQKGDIAEGYSVSREKKESFPLTVTSAQKNPTAFYLCASSMGQGVHEQYFGPGTRLTVT.

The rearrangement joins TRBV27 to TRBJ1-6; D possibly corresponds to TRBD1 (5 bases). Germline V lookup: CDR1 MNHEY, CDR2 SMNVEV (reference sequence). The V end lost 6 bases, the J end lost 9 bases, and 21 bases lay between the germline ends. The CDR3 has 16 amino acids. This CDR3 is CASRLGPSQGSSPLHF. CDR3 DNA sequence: TGTGCCAGCAGATTGGGACCCTCACAAGGGAGTTCACCCCTCCACTTT.

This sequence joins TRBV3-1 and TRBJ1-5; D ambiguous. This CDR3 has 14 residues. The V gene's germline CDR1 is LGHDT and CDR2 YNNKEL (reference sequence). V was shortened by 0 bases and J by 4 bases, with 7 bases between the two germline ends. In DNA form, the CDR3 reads TGTGCCAGCAGCCAAGACAGGTGGAATCAGCCCCAGCATTTT. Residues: CASSQDRWNQPQHF. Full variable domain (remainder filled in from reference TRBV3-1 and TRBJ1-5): DTAVSQTPKYLVTQMGNDKSIKCEQNLGHDTMYWYKQDSKKFLKIMFSYNNKELIINETVPNRFSPKSPDKAHLNLHINSLELGDSAVYFCASSQDRWNQPQHFGDGTRLSIL.

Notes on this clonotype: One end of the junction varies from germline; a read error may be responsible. CDR3 sequence: CAWSVGGSENTIYF. The CDR3 DNA sequence: TGTGCCTGGAGTGTTGGGGGCTCTGAAAACACCATATATTTT. The rearrangement joins TRBV30 to TRBJ1-3; D might be TRBD1 (6 bases). The CDR3 is made up of 14 amino acids. Germline V CDR1 and CDR2: GTSNPN, SVGIG (reference sequence).